This T cell receptor (beta chain) originates from a study of shared clonotypes between healthy human individuals. At the level of the study: The plates for each donor numbered three CD4 naive, three CD4 memory, two CD8 naive and one CD8 memory. Findings of the study overall: Shared across four donors were around 5% of the naive CD4 clonotypes. Blood was the sole source, and tissue repertoires probably differ.

The count of this clone is one. The antigen remains unidentified. The sample has other DNA sequences that encode this CDR3 too. Profiled with immunoSEQ multiplex PCR; TCRdb holds only in-frame clones, not every one. The table has about 2.5 million clones, roughly 90% seen once. V shed 3 bases, J shed 4 bases, and the junction held 3 bases outside the gene matches. This CDR3 region has 14 residues. From germline, CDR1 is KGHSH and CDR2 LQKENI. The TCR was taken from a man aged 18 to 30 in good health. Some clones in this sample may be carry-over from other donors' samples. The chain combines TRBV18 with TRBJ2-7, with 10 nucleotides matching TRBD2. The sequenced sample consisted of naive CD4+ T cells from PBMCs. Regarding subset: CD45RA+ positively selected. The DNA of the CDR3 is TGTGCCAGCTCACCGAGCGGGGGGGGGTACGAGCAGTACTTC. Protein: CASSPSGGGYEQYF.